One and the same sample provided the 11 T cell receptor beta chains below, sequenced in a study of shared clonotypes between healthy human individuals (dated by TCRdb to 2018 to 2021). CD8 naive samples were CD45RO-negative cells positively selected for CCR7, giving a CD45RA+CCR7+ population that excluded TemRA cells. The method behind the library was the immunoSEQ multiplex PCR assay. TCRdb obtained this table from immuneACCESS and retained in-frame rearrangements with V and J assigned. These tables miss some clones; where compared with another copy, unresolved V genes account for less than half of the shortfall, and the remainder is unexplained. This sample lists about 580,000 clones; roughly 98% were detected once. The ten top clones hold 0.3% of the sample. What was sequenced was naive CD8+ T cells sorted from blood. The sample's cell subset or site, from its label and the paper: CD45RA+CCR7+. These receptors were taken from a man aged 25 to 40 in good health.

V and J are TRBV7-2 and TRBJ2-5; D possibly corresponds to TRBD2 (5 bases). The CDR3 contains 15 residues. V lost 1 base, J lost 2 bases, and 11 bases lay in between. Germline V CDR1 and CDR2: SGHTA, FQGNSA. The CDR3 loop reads CASSLDGKRQETQYF. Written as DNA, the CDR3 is TGTGCCAGCAGCTTAGACGGGAAGCGTCAAGAGACCCAGTACTTC.

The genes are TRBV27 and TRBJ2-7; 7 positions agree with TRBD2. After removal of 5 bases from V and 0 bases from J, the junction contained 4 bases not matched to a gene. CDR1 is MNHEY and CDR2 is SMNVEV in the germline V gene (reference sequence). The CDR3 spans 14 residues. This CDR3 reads CASSQLADSYEQYF. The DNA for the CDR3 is TGTGCCAGCAGTCAGCTAGCGGACTCCTACGAGCAGTACTTC.

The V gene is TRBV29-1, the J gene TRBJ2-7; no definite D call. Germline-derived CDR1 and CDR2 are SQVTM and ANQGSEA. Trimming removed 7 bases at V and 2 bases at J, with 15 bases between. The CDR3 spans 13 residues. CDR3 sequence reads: CSAEDTATYEQYF. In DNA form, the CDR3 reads TGCAGCGCCGAAGACACCGCAACCTACGAGCAGTACTTC.

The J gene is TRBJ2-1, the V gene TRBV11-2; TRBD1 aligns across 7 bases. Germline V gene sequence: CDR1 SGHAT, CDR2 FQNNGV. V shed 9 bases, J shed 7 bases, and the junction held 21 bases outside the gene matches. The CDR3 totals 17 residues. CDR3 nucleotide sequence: TGTGCCAGTTCCGCAGTCTCGCTGGGACAGCAGGATAATGAGCAGTTCTTC. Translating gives CASSAVSLGQQDNEQFF. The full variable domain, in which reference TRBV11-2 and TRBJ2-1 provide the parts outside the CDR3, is EAGVAQSPRYKIIEKRQSVAFWCNPISGHATLYWYQQILGQGPKLLIQFQNNGVVDDSQLPKDRFSAERLKGVDSTLKIQPAKLEDSAVYLCASSAVSLGQQDNEQFFGPGTRLTVL.

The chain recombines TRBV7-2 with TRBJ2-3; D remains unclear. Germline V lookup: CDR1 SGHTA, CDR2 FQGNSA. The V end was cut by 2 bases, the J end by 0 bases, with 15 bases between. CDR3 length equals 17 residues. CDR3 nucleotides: TGTGCCAGCAGCTTATATCCGGCTTATTCTAGCACAGATACGCAGTATTTT. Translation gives CASSLYPAYSSTDTQYF. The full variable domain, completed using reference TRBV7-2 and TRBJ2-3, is GAGVSQSPSNKVTEKGKDVELRCDPISGHTALYWYRQSLGQGLEFLIYFQGNSAPDKSGLPSDRFSAERTGGSVSTLTIQRTQQEDSAVYLCASSLYPAYSSTDTQYFGPGTRLTVL.

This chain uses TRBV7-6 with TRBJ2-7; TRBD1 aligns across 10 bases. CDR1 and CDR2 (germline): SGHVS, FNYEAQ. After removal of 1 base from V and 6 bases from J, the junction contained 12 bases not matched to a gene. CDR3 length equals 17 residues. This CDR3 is CASSLETGGFFAGEQYF. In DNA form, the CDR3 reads TGTGCCAGCAGCTTAGAGACAGGGGGCTTTTTCGCGGGCGAGCAGTACTTC.

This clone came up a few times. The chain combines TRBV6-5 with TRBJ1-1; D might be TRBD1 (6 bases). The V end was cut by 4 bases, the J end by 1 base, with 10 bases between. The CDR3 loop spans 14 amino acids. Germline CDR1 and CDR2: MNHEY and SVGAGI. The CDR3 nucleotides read TGTGCCAGCAGTTTATTAGGGGGGAACACTGAAGCTTTCTTT. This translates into CASSLLGGNTEAFF.

CDR3 DNA: TGTGCCAGCAGTAACGTAGCGGAGGGGGGAGAGACCCAGTACTTC. Residues: CASSNVAEGGETQYF. The rearrangement uses TRBV7-9 and TRBJ2-5; D tentatively fits TRBD1 or TRBD2 (6 bases each). This CDR3 contains 15 residues. Trimming took off 6 bases at V and 4 bases at J, with 18 bases between the two ends. Looked up from germline, CDR1 is SEHNR and CDR2 is FQNEAQ (reference sequence).

The CDR3, as DNA: TGCGCCAGCAGCCAAGATCACAGGGGACGCACAGATACGCAGTATTTT. The encoded protein is CASSQDHRGRTDTQYF. V and J are TRBV4-3 and TRBJ2-3; 7 nucleotides align to TRBD1. This CDR3 has 16 residues. CDR1 LGHNA and CDR2 YSLEER come from the germline V gene. V dropped 0 bases and J dropped 1; count of bases not matched to a gene: 4.

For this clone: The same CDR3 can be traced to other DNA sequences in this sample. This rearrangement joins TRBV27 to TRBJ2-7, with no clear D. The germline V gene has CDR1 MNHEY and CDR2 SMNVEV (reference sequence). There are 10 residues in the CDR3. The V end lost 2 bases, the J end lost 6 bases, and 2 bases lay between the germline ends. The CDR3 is CASSLGEQYF. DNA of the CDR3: TGTGCCAGCAGTTTAGGCGAGCAGTACTTC.

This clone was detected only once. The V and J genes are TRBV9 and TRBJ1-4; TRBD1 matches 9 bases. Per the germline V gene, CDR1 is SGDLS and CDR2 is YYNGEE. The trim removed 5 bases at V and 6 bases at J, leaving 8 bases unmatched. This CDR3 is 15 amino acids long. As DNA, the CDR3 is TGTGCCAGCAGTGAGACGGGACAGGGTTATGAAAAACTGTTTTTT. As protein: CASSETGQGYEKLFF.